This entry lists 8 T cell receptor beta chains sequenced from one sample in a study of T-cell reconstitution after alpha-beta-depleted transplantation in children listed by TCRdb under 2016. The antigens of these receptors remain unknown. Preparation of the library involved PCR. Instrument used: Illumina HiSeq 2500. To normalize quantification of the TCRbeta repertoire, the TCR libraries were built with molecular barcoding that relied on unique molecular identifiers. TCRdb ran its own pipeline on the public reads, namely fastp trimming at Q25 and MiXCR clone calling, and kept in-frame beta chains. Rows with a matching CDR3 protein are joined into one entry that keeps the most common DNA and genes. Here the sample has approximately 300,000 distinct CDR3 sequences; about 7.3% occur a single time. Approximately 9% of the sample rests with the top ten. The treatment or condition tag for this specimen amounts to: allogeneic hematopoietic cell transplantation with graft depleted of TCRalphabeta T cells and CD19 B cells.

What the work shows at the level of the full study, not this receptor alone: The frequencies of hyperexpanded clones fell over the following months, and after one year, T-cell counts and TCRbeta diversity were mostly attributed to newly produced T cells.

Source: peripheral blood, taken 360 days after TCRalphabeta/CD19-depleted stem cell transplant. The receptors stem from a female patient aged 2-15 years who had a stem cell transplant for Fanconi anemia, so the T cells may come from the graft donor.

This clonotype was detected a few times. The J gene is TRBJ1-2, the V gene TRBV10-3; D possibly corresponds to TRBD1 (6 bases). CDR1 ENHRY and CDR2 SYGVKD come from the germline V gene. The CDR3 runs 12 residues. V was shortened by 6 bases and J by 6 bases, with 11 bases between the two germline ends. In nucleotides, the CDR3 is TGTGCCATCAGGACAGGTGAGGATGGCTACACCTTC. Translated: CAIRTGEDGYTF.

This clonotype was detected many times. The chain recombines TRBV7-8 with TRBJ2-3; 8 bases align to TRBD1. The germline V gene encodes CDR1 SGHVS and CDR2 FQNEAQ. Germline trimming cut 1 base from V and 4 bases from J; bases unmatched to any gene: 4. The CDR3 sequence is 15 residues long. The CDR3 nucleotides read TGTGCCAGCAGCTTAGTCAGGGGGCGATCAGATACGCAGTATTTT. This gives the protein CASSLVRGRSDTQYF.

The chain couples TRBV10-3 to TRBJ1-1; D is unclear. The germline V gene has CDR1 ENHRY and CDR2 SYGVKD. V shed 0 bases and J shed 0 bases, with 8 bases lying between them. This CDR3 region has 15 residues. The CDR3 reads CAISESTGMNTEAFF. The CDR3 DNA follows: TGTGCCATCAGTGAGTCAACGGGCATGAACACTGAAGCTTTCTTT.

This clonotype occurred many times. The genes are TRBV12-3 or TRBV12-4 and TRBJ2-2, with no clear D. The CDR3 loop spans 16 amino acids. V was cut by 3 bases and J by 1 base, with 12 bases left in between. CDR3: CASSLGISGNTGELFF. DNA of the CDR3: TGTGCCAGCAGTTTGGGAATTTCGGGGAACACCGGGGAGCTGTTTTTT.

The genes are TRBV20-1 and TRBJ2-5, with 14 bases identical to TRBD2. V shed 7 bases, J shed 5 bases, and the junction held 6 bases outside the gene matches. The CDR3 sequence is 14 residues long. Germline V gives CDR1 DFQATT, CDR2 SNEGSKA (reference sequence). This chain's CDR3 is CSGQTSGGAETQYF. DNA for the CDR3: TGCAGTGGTCAGACTAGCGGGGGGGCGGAGACCCAGTACTTC.

This clonotype was seen ten or more times. The rearrangement uses TRBV5-1 and TRBJ2-1; D tentatively reads TRBD1 or TRBD2 (5 bases each). CDR1 and CDR2 from the germline V gene are SGHRS and YFSETQ. The CDR3 contains 12 residues. V was clipped by 1 base and J by 8 bases, with 7 bases between them. This chain's CDR3 is CASSLRGHEQFF. CDR3 coding DNA: TGCGCCAGCAGCTTGCGGGGCCATGAGCAGTTCTTC.

This clonotype was observed at least ten times. The rearrangement joins TRBV10-3 to TRBJ2-5, with 11 bases aligning to TRBD2. Germline CDR1 and CDR2: ENHRY and SYGVKD. The length of the CDR3 is 15 residues. V lost 6 bases, J lost 4 bases, and 7 bases stayed unmatched. The CDR3 sequence: CAIRNASGGRETQYF. The CDR3 DNA sequence: TGTGCCATCAGGAACGCTAGCGGGGGGAGAGAGACCCAGTACTTC.

This clonotype was detected many times. V gene TRBV9 combines with J gene TRBJ2-7; 7 nucleotides line up with TRBD1. The CDR3 is 14 amino acids. With V trimmed by 5 bases and J by 3 bases, 8 bases remained unmatched. The V gene's germline CDR1 is SGDLS and CDR2 YYNGEE. CDR3 in DNA: TGTGCCAGCAGTGCAGGGACAGCACTCTACGAGCAGTACTTC. Protein: CASSAGTALYEQYF.